One T cell receptor beta chain is described in this entry. This entry comes from a study of T-cell reconstitution after alpha-beta-depleted transplantation in children. Germline values: CDR1 DFQATT, CDR2 SNEGSKA (reference sequence). The germline V and J ends were trimmed by 5 bases and 6 bases, with 17 bases remaining between them. The CDR3 is 13 amino acids. The library targeted TCRbeta and was prepared with unique molecular identifiers. TCRdb fed the PCR reads into MiXCR, producing one record per CDR3 protein. In the table there are 250,000 to 350,000 distinct CDR3 sequences, 9.9% of which are singletons.

This specimen was PBMCs from the stem cell graft donor, taken from the stem cell graft. This TCR came from a human donor who donated a stem cell graft to a child with SCID. V and J are TRBV20-1 and TRBJ2-7; D might be TRBD1 or TRBD2, each matching 6 bases. This chain's CDR3 is CSAGGTWVVEQYF. For the CDR3, the DNA is TGCAGTGCTGGGGGGACATGGGTCGTCGAGCAGTACTTC.